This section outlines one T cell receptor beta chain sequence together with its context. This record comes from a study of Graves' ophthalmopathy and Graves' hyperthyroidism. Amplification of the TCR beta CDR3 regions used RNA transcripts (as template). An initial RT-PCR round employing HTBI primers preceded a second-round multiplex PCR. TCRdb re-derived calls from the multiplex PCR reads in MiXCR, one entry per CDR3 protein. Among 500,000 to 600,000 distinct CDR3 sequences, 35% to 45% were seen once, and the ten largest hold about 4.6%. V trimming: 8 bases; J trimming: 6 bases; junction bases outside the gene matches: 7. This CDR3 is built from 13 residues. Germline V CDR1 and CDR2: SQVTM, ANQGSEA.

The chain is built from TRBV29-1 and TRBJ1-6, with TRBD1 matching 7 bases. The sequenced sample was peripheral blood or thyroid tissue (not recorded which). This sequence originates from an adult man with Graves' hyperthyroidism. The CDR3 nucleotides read TGCAGCTTGGCGACAGGGAGTAATTCACCCCTCCACTTT. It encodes CSLATGSNSPLHF.